This T cell receptor beta chain was captured in a study of blood T cell repertoires in COVID-19 (dated by TCRdb to 2018 to 2021). Looking at the study overall: Samples from collaborators originated in the United States, Italy and Spain and spanned both the acute and convalescent phases of COVID-19. The repertoires were released in a freely available public database intended as a resource for research on the immune response to SARS-CoV-2. Sample metadata almost always included a de-identified subject ID, COVID-19 status, age in years and sex. The material from the prospective study consisted of cDNA or gDNA derived from T cells, B-cell-depleted T cells, or PBMCs. Samples came from the ongoing ImmuneRACE study (first 160 participants) plus 1,254 subjects from 6 global collaborators. HLA class I and class II types, where available, came from metadata supplied by the sample provider rather than from assay-based typing. Subjects who had been exposed to COVID-19, were actively infected with it, or had recovered from it provided the deeply sampled blood TCRbeta repertoires that made up the dataset.

Study-wide conclusions, independent of this receptor: How much clinical and demographic metadata was included differed by source and by participant, and the metadata was provided uncurated.

Details on this clone: Its antigen has not been determined. The input lacks base qualities; no much larger clone sits a single base away.

In the prospective study, participants were roughly 18 to 100 years old, resided in about 25 geographic areas of the United States, and were enrolled through a virtual design. To assign participants to cohorts, the prospective study relied on clinical history that participants themselves reported in a screening survey and a study questionnaire. Recovered participants in ImmuneRACE Cohort 3 were defined as having two consecutive negative NP/OP PCR tests, clearance from a healthcare professional, or resolution of symptoms. Each participant in the prospective study had whole blood, serum and a nasopharyngeal or oropharyngeal swab collected by mobile phlebotomists. Over an approximately 2-month period, participants in the prospective study had the option of providing additional blood draws and questionnaires. Blood samples from the prospective study were shipped frozen or at room temperature prior to DNA extraction.

Relative to germline, V is 3 bases shorter and J is 9 bases shorter, with 9 bases between their ends. The germline V gene supplies CDR1 LGHNT and CDR2 FRNRAP. From the cysteine through the phenylalanine, the CDR3 covers 13 amino acids. Only the CDR3 DNA is retained, 39 bases long and in frame from the first base. TCRbeta CDR3 regions were amplified from genomic DNA by means of the immunoSEQ Assay, a bias-controlled multiplex PCR. In the source study's methods: Nucleated cell counts per sample were estimated from amplification of reference gene primers within the assay. To quantify the absolute abundance of each unique TCRbeta CDR3 rearrangement, sequence reads were collapsed and filtered. For each sample, productive Simpson clonality was calculated by taking the square root of Simpson's diversity index across productive rearrangements. In its TCRdb copy, this immuneACCESS table keeps in-frame sequences only and misses some clones. Where compared with another copy, unresolved V genes explain less than half of these, and the others have no known cause. The D gene and trimming were derived from the DNA, and the V and J assignments and clone size from that table. The sample table records some 300,000 clones; around nine tenths of these occur just once. About a tenth of the sample is held by the ten biggest clonotypes.

Here the chain combines TRBV12-5 and TRBJ1-6, and perhaps TRBD1 as D gene, on 5 matching bases. The sequencing input was PBMCs or T cells enriched from blood (not recorded which). The origin of this receptor is a woman between 25 and 40 years old who had recovered from COVID-19. The CDR3 reads as follows: CASGLKRGSPLHF. The DNA reads TGTGCTAGTGGTTTAAAAAGGGGTTCACCCCTCCACTTT.